This T cell receptor beta chain was retrieved from a study of CXCR3-negative and CXCR3-positive naive CD8 T cells. Study-wide context: The total count of TRB reads reached around 130 million, and each library contributed about 1.5 +/- 0.3 million. The study, taken as a whole, reports: CXCR3-positive naive cells had TRB CDR3s that were more hydrophobic than CXCR3-negative naive cells had. Similarly elevated diversity marked both naive subsets, with memory CD8+ cells showing far lower diversity.

Libraries were UMI-labeled 5' RACE TRB cDNA. TCRdb reworked the 5' RACE reads into one entry per CDR3 protein, no DNA. The sample holds 6,500 to 9,500 distinct CDR3 sequences. CD45RO-CCR7+CD27+CD95- defined naive CD8+ T cells. Comment on this clonotype: Its antigen is undetermined.

This clonotype was obtained from a human donor in good health. Some clones in this sample may be carry-over from other donors' samples. Specimen: naive CXCR3- CD8+ T cells from blood. As for subset: CD45RO-CCR7+CD27+CD95- naive CD8+ T cells lacking CXCR3 (TNR3-).

The CDR3 spells CASSFPGVETQYF. This chain uses TRBV12-3 or TRBV12-4 with TRBJ2-5; the D call of TRBD1 rests on TCRdb alone, since no DNA is present to check it. The CDR3 totals 13 residues.